These 13 T cell receptor beta chains were sequenced from one sample in a study of blood T cell repertoires in COVID-19. Assay used: immunoSEQ multiplex PCR; TCRdb lists only in-frame clones, some missing. Of around 83,000 clones detected, about nine tenths appear once; the ten largest clones hold about 30%. The sequenced material came from peripheral blood. These receptors came from a man aged 50 to 60 with active or convalescent COVID-19.

The sample holds a few counts of this clone. The chain carries TRBV11-2 and TRBJ1-4; D gene uncertain. The germline gives CDR1 SGHAT, CDR2 FQNNGV. The CDR3 length is 15 residues. Trimming pared 4 bases from V and 3 bases from J, leaving 12 bases between. The CDR3 coding sequence is TGTGCCAGCAGCTCCGCCGCTGGGCCTAATGAAAAACTGTTTTTT. Protein product: CASSSAAGPNEKLFF.

The chain joins TRBV30 to TRBJ2-5; 8 bases align to TRBD1. The germline CDR1 and CDR2 sequences are GTSNPN and SVGIG (reference sequence). V was clipped by 5 bases and J by 1 base; unmatched bases: 9. The CDR3 contains 15 residues. CDR3 protein: CAWDPSTGGQETQYF. Written as DNA, the CDR3 is TGTGCCTGGGATCCCTCCACAGGGGGCCAAGAGACCCAGTACTTC. The variable domain in full, with the rest retrieved from reference TRBV30 and TRBJ2-5, is SQTIHQWPATLVQPVGSPLSLECTVEGTSNPNLYWYRQAAGRGLQLLFYSVGIGQISSEVPQNLSASRPQDRQFILSSKKLLLSDSGFYLCAWDPSTGGQETQYFGPGTRLLVL.

The V and J genes are TRBV9 and TRBJ2-1; 8 positions agree with TRBD1. J lost 6 bases, V lost 4 bases, and 9 bases had no gene match. The length of the CDR3 is 15 residues. Germline V lookup: CDR1 SGDLS, CDR2 YYNGEE. The CDR3, as DNA: TGTGCCAGCAGCACCATTGGACAGGGATCCAATGAGCAGTTCTTC. It encodes CASSTIGQGSNEQFF. Full variable domain (rest looked up from reference TRBV9 and TRBJ2-1): DSGVTQTPKHLITATGQRVTLRCSPRSGDLSVYWYQQSLDQGLQFLIQYYNGEERAKGNILERFSAQQFPDLHSELNLSSLELGDSALYFCASSTIGQGSNEQFFGPGTRLTVL.

This clone appeared a single time. The genes are TRBV13 and TRBJ2-7; possible D gene TRBD1, 5 bases. The CDR3 runs 13 residues. Trimming took off 5 bases at V and 7 bases at J, with 15 bases between the two ends. CDR1 is PRHDT and CDR2 is FYEKMQ in the germline V gene (reference sequence). The CDR3 loop is CASSERQRWEQYF. For the CDR3, the DNA is TGTGCCAGCAGCGAGAGACAGCGCTGGGAGCAGTACTTC.

As regards this clone: A much larger clone lies a single base off, so this may be a read error. The gene calls are TRBV7-2 and TRBJ1-5; 8 bases align to TRBD1. The CDR3 is 15 residues long. CDR1 is SGHTA and CDR2 is FQGNSA in the germline V gene. After removal of 0 bases from V and 3 bases from J, the junction contained 1 base not matched to a gene. CDR3 coding DNA: TGTGCCAGCAGCTTAGCGACAGGGGACAATCAGCCCCAGCATTTT. Translating it yields CASSLATGDNQPQHF.

The V gene is TRBV4-1, the J gene TRBJ2-2, with D possibly matching TRBD1 (5 bases). The germline CDR1 and CDR2 sequences are MGHRA and YSYEKL. The CDR3 length is 18 residues. Trimming took off 2 bases at V and 2 bases at J, with 18 bases between the two ends. This CDR3 is CASSQRPPQGTNTGELFF. The CDR3 region has the DNA TGCGCCAGCAGCCAACGACCACCCCAGGGAACTAACACCGGGGAGCTGTTTTTT.

The chain has TRBV7-8 and TRBJ2-3; 11 bases agree with TRBD2. CDR3 size: 16 residues. Germline V gene sequence: CDR1 SGHVS, CDR2 FQNEAQ. With V trimmed by 5 bases and J by 3 bases, 7 bases remained unmatched. In DNA, the CDR3 is TGTGCCAGCAGCGTGCTAGCGGGAGGTTGGACAGATACGCAGTATTTT. Its protein is CASSVLAGGWTDTQYF.

CDR3 sequence reads: CASSQVRSGGAYGYTF. CDR3 DNA: TGTGCCAGCAGCCAAGTAAGGTCAGGGGGCGCCTATGGCTACACCTTC. V is TRBV3-1 (or the pseudogene TRBV3-2) and J is TRBJ1-2; 8 bases agree with TRBD1. Germline loops: CDR1 LGHDT, CDR2 YNNKEL (reference sequence). This CDR3 has 16 amino acids. V shed 1 base, J shed 4 bases, and the junction held 8 bases outside the gene matches.

The V call is TRBV4-1, the J call TRBJ2-3; the match to TRBD2 covers 8 bases. Germline V gene data show CDR1 as MGHRA and CDR2 as YSYEKL. The CDR3 loop spans 17 amino acids. Trimming at V came to 4 bases and at J to 6 bases, leaving 15 bases not matched to a gene. The DNA of the CDR3 is TGCGCCAGCAGCCGCGCCGATCCGGGACTAGTGACTGATACGCAGTATTTT. It encodes CASSRADPGLVTDTQYF.

The chain employs TRBV27 and TRBJ1-4, with D hard to call. The length of the CDR3 is 16 residues. The V gene lost 4 bases and the J gene lost 8 bases, with 20 bases spanning the gap. The germline V gene has CDR1 MNHEY and CDR2 SMNVEV (reference sequence). The CDR3 loop is CASSWGGRRAAEKLFF. CDR3 DNA: TGTGCCAGCAGTTGGGGTGGACGGAGGGCGGCGGAAAAACTGTTTTTT.

J is TRBJ2-3 and V is TRBV6-6, with D perhaps matching TRBD2 (6 bases). V shed 8 bases and J shed 2 bases, with 20 bases lying between them. There are 16 residues in the CDR3. Germline CDR1 MNHNY, CDR2 SVGAGI (reference sequence). CDR3 protein: CASSPRGLTTTDTQYF. For the CDR3, the DNA is TGTGCCAGCTCTCCCCGCGGACTAACTACCACAGATACGCAGTATTTT.

This chain links TRBV18 with TRBJ2-1; 9 bases are a match to TRBD2. The germline V gene has CDR1 KGHSH and CDR2 LQKENI. The CDR3 is 16 residues long. Trimming took 0 bases from V and 9 from J; bases not matched to a gene: 9. The CDR3 region has the DNA TGTGCCAGCTCACCACCAAACACCGGCGGGGGGGGTGAGCAGTTCTTC. This translates into CASSPPNTGGGGEQFF.

V and J are TRBV2 and TRBJ2-1; weak D call: TRBD2 (6 bases). V lost 1 base and J lost 10, with 11 bases in between. The CDR3 covers 13 residues. Germline CDR1 SNHLY, CDR2 FYNNEI. The CDR3 region is CASSEVNGSEQFF. CDR3 DNA: TGTGCCAGCAGTGAAGTAAACGGGAGCGAGCAGTTCTTC. The full variable domain, with the rest looked up from reference TRBV2 and TRBJ2-1, is EPEVTQTPSHQVTQMGQEVILRCVPISNHLYFYWYRQILGQKVEFLVSFYNNEISEKSEIFDDQFSVERPDGSNFTLKIRSTKLEDSAMYFCASSEVNGSEQFFGPGTRLTVL.